This T cell receptor (beta chain) was identified during a study of cytomegalovirus exposure and HLA in healthy donors. The PCR used 60 Vbeta and 13 Jbeta primers. The assay was immunoSEQ multiplex PCR, and TCRdb's table has in-frame clones only and misses some. The sample contains under 150,000 clones, less than 85% of which appear only once. With V trimmed by 6 bases and J by 2 bases, 4 bases remained unmatched. Germline-derived CDR1 and CDR2 are LNHDA and SQIVND (reference sequence). There are 15 residues in the CDR3. Sample: PBMCs. This clonotype was sampled from a man aged 40-55 years in good health and CMV-seropositive. The chain couples TRBV19 to TRBJ2-2, with 9 bases that match TRBD1. CDR3 bases: TGTGCCAGTAGCAGGACAGGGGTCAACACCGGGGAGCTGTTTTTT. Its protein is CASSRTGVNTGELFF.